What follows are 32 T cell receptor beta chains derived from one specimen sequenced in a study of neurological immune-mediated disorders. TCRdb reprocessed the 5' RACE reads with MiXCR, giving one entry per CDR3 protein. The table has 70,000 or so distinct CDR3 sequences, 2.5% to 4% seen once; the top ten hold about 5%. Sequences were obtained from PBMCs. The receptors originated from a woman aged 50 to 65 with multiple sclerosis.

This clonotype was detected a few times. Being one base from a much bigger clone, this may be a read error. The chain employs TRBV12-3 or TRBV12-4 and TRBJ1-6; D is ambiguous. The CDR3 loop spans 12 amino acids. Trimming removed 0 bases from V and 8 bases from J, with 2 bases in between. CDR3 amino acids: CASSLADSPLHF. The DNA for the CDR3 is TGTGCCAGCAGTTTAGCCGATTCACCCCTCCACTTT.

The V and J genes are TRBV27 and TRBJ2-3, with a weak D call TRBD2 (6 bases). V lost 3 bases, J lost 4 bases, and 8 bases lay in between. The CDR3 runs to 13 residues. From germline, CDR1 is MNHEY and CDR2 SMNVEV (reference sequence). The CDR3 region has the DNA TGTGCCAGCAGTTTGGGACTTTCAGATACGCAGTATTTT. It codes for CASSLGLSDTQYF.

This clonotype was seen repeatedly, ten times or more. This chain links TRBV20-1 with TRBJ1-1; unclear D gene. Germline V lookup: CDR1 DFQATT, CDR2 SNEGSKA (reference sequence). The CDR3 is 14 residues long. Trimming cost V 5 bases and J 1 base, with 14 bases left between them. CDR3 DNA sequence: TGCAGTGCTCCATCATTCGACAAGAACACTGAAGCTTTCTTT. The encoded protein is CSAPSFDKNTEAFF.

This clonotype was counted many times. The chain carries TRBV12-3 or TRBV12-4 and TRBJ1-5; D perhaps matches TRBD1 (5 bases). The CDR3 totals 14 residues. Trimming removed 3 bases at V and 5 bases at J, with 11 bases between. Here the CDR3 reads CASSLYGADQPQHF. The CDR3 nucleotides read TGTGCCAGCAGTTTGTACGGGGCCGATCAGCCCCAGCATTTT.

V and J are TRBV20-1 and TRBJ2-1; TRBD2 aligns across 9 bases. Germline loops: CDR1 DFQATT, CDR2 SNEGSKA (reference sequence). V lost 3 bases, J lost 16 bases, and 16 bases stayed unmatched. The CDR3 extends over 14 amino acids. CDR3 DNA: TGCAGTGCTAGCACTGCGAAGTTAGCGGGGGTGTACTTCTTC. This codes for CSASTAKLAGVYFF.

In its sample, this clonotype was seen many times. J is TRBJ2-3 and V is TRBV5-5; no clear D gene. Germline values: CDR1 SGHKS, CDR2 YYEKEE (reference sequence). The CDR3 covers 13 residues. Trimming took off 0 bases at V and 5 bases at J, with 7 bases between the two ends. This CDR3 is CASSLAFEDTQYF. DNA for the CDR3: TGTGCCAGCAGCTTGGCCTTCGAAGATACGCAGTATTTT.

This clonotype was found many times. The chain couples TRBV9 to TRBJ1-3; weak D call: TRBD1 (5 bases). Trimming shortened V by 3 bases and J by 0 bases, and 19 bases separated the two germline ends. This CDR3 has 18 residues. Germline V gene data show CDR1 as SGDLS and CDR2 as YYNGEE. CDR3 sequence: CASSAPSQGVLSGNTIYF. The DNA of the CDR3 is TGTGCCAGCAGCGCCCCGTCCCAGGGAGTTCTCTCTGGAAACACCATATATTTT.

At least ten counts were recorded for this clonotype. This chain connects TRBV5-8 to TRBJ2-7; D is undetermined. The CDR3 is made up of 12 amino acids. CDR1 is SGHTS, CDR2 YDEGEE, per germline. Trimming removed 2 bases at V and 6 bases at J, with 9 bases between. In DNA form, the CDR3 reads TGTGCCAGCAGCTTCCACTCGGCCGAGCAGTACGTC. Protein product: CASSFHSAEQYV.

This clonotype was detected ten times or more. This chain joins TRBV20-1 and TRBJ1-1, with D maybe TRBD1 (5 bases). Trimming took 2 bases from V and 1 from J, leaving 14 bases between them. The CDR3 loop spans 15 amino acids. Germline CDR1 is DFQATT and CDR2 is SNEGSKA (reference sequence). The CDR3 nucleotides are TGCAGTGCTAGATGGAGCGGGGCGAAGAACACTGAAGCTTTCTTT. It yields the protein CSARWSGAKNTEAFF.

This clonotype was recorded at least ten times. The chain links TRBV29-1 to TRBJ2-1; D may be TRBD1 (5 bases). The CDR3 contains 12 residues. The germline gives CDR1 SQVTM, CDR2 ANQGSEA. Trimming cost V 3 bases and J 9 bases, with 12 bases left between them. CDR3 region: CSVEGRFGEQFF. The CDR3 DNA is TGCAGCGTTGAGGGGCGTTTCGGTGAGCAGTTCTTC.

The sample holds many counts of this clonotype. The CDR3 reads CAMRAGGGEHTEAFF. CDR3 nucleotides: TGTGCCATGAGGGCTGGCGGGGGGGAGCACACTGAAGCTTTCTTT. V usage is TRBV10-3 and J usage is TRBJ1-1; maybe TRBD1 (5 bases). Germline V gives CDR1 ENHRY, CDR2 SYGVKD. This CDR3 is 15 amino acids long. V was shortened by 9 bases and J by 3 bases, with 20 bases between the two germline ends.

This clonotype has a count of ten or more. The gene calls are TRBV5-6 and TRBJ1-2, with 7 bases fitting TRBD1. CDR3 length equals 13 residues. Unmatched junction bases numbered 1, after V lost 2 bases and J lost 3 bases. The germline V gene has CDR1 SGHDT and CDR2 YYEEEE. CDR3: CASSLTGDYGYTF. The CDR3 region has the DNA TGTGCCAGCAGCTTAACAGGGGACTATGGCTACACCTTC.

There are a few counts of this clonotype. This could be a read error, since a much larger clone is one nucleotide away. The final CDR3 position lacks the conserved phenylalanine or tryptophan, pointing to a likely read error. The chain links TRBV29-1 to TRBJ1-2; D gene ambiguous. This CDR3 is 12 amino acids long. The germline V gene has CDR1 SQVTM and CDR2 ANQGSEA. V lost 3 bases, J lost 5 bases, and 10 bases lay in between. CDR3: CSVEIRPYGYTC. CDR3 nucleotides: TGCAGCGTTGAGATCCGGCCTTATGGCTACACCTGC.

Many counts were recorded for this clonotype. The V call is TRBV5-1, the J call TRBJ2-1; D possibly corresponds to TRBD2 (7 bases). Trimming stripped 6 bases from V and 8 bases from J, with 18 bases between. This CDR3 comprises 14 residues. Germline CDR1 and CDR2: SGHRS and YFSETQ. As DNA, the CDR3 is TGCGCCAGCACCCCTGTGGCGGGGGCGTATGAGCAGTTCTTC. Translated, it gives CASTPVAGAYEQFF.

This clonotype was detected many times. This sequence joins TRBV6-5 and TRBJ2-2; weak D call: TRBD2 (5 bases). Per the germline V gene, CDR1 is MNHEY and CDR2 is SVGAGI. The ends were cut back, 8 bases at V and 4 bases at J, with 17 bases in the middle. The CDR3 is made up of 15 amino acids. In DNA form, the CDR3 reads TGTGCCAGCGGTACCGGACTCAAGATCACCGGGGAGCTGTTTTTT. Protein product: CASGTGLKITGELFF.

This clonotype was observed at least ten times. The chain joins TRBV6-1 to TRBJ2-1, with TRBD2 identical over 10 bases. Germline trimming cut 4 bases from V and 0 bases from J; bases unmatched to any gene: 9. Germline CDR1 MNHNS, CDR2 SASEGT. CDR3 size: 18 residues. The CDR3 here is CASSVWLAGDVSYNEQFF. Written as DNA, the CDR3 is TGTGCCAGCAGTGTCTGGCTAGCGGGAGATGTCTCCTACAATGAGCAGTTCTTC.

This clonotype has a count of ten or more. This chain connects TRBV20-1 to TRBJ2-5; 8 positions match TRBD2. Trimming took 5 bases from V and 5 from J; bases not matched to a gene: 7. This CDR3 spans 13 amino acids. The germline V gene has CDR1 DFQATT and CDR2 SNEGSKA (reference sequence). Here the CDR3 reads CSALTGGFETQYF. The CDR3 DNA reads TGCAGTGCTCTGACGGGGGGGTTTGAGACCCAGTACTTC.

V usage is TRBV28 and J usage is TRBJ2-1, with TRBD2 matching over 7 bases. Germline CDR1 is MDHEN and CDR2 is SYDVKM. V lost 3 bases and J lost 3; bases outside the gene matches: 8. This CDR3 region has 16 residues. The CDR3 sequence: CASSLFLAGGYNEQFF. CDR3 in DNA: TGTGCCAGCAGTTTGTTCTTAGCGGGTGGCTACAATGAGCAGTTCTTC.

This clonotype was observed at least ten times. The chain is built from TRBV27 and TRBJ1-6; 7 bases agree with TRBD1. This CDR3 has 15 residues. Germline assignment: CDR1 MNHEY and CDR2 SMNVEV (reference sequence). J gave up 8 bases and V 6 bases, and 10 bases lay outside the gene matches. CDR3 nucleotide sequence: TGTGCCAGCAGACGGGACAGTCCCAACTATTCACCCCTCCACTTT. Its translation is CASRRDSPNYSPLHF.

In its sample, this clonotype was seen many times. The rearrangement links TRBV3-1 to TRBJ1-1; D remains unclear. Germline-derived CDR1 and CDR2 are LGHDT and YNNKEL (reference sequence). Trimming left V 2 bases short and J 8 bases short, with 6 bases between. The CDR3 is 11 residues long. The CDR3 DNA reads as TGTGCCAGCAGCCAACGGCAGGAAGCTTTCTTT. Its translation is CASSQRQEAFF.

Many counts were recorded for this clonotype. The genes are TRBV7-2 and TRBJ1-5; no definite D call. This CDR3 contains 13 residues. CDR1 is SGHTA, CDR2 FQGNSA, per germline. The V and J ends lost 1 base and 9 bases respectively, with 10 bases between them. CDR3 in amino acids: CASSLDSGMPQHF. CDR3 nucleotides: TGTGCCAGCAGCTTAGACTCGGGGATGCCCCAGCATTTT.

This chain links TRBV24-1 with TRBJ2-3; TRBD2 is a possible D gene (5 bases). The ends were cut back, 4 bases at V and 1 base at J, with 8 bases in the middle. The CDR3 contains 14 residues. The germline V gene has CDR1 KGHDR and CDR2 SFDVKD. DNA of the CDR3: TGTGCCACCAGTGAGGAGCGGCGCACAGATACGCAGTATTTT. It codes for CATSEERRTDTQYF.

CDR3 sequence: CASSLNRVGEQFF. CDR3 in DNA: TGTGCCAGCAGTTTGAACAGGGTGGGTGAGCAGTTCTTC. This chain links TRBV12-3 or TRBV12-4 with TRBJ2-1; a possible D gene is TRBD1 (6 bases). This CDR3 has 13 amino acids. V shed 3 bases and J shed 9 bases, with 12 bases lying between them.

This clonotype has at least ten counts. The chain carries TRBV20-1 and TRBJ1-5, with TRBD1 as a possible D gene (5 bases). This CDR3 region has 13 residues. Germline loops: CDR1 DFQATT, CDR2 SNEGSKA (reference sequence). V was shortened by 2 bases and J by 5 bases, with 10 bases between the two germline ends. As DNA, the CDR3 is TGCAGTGCTAGACATATCAGGGATCAGCCCCAGCATTTT. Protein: CSARHIRDQPQHF.

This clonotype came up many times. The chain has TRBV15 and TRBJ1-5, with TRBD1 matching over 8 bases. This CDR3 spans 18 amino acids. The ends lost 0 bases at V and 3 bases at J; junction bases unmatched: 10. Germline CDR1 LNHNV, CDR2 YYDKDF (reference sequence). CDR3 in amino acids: CATSRDPRRTGFNQPQHF. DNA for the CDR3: TGTGCCACCAGCAGAGATCCCAGGAGGACAGGGTTCAATCAGCCCCAGCATTTT.

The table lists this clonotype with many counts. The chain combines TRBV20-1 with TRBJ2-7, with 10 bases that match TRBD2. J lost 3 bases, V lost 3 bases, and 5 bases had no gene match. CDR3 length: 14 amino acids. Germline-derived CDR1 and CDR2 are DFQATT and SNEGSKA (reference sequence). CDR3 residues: CSARVPSGSYEQYF. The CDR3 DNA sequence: TGCAGTGCTAGGGTTCCTAGCGGGAGCTACGAGCAGTACTTC.

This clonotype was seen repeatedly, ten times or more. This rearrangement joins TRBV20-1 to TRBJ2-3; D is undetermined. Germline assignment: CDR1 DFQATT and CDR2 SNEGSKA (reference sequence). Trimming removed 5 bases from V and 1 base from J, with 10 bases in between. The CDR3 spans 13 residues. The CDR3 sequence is CSAPRRGTDTQYF. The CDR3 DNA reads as TGCAGTGCTCCACGTAGAGGCACAGATACGCAGTATTTT.

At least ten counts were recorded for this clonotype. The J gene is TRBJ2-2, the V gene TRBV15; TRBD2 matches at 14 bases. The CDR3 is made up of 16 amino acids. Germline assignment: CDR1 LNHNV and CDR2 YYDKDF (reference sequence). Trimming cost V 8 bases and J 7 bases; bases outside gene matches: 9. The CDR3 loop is CATGRLAGGPHGELFF. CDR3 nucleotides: TGTGCCACCGGAAGACTAGCGGGAGGGCCTCACGGGGAGCTGTTTTTT.

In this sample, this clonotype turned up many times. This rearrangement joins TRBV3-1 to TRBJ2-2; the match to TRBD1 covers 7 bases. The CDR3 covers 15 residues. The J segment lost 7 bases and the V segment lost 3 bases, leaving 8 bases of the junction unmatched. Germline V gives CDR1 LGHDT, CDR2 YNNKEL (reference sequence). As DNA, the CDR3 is TGTGCCAGCAGCCAGTACAGGGGTTTCGGCGGGGAGCTGTTTTTT. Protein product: CASSQYRGFGGELFF.

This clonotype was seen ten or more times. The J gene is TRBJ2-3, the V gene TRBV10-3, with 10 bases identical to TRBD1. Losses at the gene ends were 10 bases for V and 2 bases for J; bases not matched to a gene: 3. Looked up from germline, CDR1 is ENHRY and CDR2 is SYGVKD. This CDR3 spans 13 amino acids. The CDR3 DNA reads TGTGCCAACGGACAGGGGGACACAGATACGCAGTATTTT. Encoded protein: CANGQGDTDTQYF.

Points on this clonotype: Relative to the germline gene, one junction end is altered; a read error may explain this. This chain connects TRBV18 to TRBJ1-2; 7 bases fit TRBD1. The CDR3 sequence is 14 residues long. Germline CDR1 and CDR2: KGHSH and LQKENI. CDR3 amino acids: CASSTPGQRLGYTF. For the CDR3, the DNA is TGTGCCAGCTCAACACCGGGACAGCGGTTGGGCTACACCTTC.

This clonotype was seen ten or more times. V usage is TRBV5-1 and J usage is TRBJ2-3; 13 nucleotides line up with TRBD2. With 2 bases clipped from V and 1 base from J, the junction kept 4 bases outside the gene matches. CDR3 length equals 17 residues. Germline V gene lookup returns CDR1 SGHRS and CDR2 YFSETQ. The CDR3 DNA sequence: TGCGCCAGCAGCTTCGGGACTAGCGGGGTCGGCACAGATACGCAGTATTTT. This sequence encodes CASSFGTSGVGTDTQYF.